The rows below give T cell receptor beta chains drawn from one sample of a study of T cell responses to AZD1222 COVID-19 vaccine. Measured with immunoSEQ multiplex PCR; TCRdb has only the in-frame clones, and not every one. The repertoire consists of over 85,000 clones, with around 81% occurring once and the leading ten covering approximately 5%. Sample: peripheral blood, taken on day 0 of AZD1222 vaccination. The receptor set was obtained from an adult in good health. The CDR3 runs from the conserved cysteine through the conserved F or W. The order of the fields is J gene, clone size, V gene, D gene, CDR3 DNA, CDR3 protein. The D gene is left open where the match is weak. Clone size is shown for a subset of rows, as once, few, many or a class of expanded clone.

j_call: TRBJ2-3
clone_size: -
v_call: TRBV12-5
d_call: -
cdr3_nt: TGTGCTAGTGGTTTTTCAGGGGAAGATACGCAGTATTTT
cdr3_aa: CASGFSGEDTQYF

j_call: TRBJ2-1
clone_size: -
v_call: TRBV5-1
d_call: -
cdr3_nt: TGCGCCAGCAGCCGAGCAGCGGCAACTCGGAGCTCCTACAATGAGCAGTTCTTC
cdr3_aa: CASSRAAATRSSYNEQFF

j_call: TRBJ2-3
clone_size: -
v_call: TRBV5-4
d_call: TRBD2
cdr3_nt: TGTGCCAGCAGTTCTGGGGGGGTCGGGGTGGTAGGCACAGATACGCAGTATTTT
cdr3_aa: CASSSGGVGVVGTDTQYF

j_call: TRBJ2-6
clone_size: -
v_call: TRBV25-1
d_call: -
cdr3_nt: TGTGCCAGCAGTCCCGCCTCTGGGGCCAACGTCCTGACTTTC
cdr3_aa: CASSPASGANVLTF

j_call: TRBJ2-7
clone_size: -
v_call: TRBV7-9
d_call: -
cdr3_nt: TGTGCCAGCAGCGAGGGATATACAGGGAAACACTACGAGCAGTACTTC
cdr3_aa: CASSEGYTGKHYEQYF

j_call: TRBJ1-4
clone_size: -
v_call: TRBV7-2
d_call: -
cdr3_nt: TGTGCCAGCAGCCCCCGCGGAGGGTTAAGTGAAAAACTGTTTTTT
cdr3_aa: CASSPRGGLSEKLFF

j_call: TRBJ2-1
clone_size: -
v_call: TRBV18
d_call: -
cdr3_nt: TGTGCCAGCTCACCAGTCAGGTCCAGGAAGGCCTCCTACAATGAGCAGTTCTTC
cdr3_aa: CASSPVRSRKASYNEQFF

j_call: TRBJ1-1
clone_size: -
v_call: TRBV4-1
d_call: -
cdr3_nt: TGCGCCAGCAGCCAGACCCCCCGGGGAGAGACTGAAGCTTTCTTT
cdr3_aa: CASSQTPRGETEAFF

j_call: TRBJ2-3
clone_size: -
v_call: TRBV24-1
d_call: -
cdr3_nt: TGTGCCACCAGTGAGGGAACGGGCGGGTCAGATACGCAGTATTTT
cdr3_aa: CATSEGTGGSDTQYF

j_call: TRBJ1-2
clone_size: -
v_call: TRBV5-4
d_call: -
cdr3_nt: TGTGCCACCTACTTGCGAACTGGCTATGGCTACACCTTC
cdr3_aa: CATYLRTGYGYTF

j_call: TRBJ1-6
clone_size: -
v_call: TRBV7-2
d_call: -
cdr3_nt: TGTGCCAGCAGCCCTAAACAGGGCTCGAATTCACCCCTCCACTTT
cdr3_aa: CASSPKQGSNSPLHF

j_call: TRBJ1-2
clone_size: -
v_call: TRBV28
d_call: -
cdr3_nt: TGTGCCAGCAGCAAACAAGCGGCAGGGTCTTGGGGCTACACCTTC
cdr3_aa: CASSKQAAGSWGYTF

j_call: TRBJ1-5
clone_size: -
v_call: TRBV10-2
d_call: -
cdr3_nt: TGCGCCAGCAGTGAGATTCCGCCCTATAATCAGCCCCAGCATTTT
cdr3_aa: CASSEIPPYNQPQHF

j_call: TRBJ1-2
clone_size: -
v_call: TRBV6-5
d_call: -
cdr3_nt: TGTGCCAGCAGCCCGGCACCGGCGGGTGGCTACACCTTC
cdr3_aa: CASSPAPAGGYTF

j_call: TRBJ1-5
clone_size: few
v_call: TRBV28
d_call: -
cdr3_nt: TGTGCCAGCAGTTTATCAGGGGCTGTGAGTCAGCCCCAGCATTTT
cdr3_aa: CASSLSGAVSQPQHF

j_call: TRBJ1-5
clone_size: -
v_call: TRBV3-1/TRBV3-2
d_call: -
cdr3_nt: TGTGCCAGCAGCCAGGGGGATAATCAGCCCCAGCATTTT
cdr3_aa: CASSQGDNQPQHF

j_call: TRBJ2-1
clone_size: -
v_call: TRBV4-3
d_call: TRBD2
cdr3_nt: TGCGCCAGCAGCCCGTCCCGGACTAGCGTCTATGAGCAGTTCTTC
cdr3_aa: CASSPSRTSVYEQFF

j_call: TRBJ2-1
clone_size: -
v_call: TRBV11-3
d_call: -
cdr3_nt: TGTGCCAGCAGTTCAGGGGGGAATGAGCAGTTCTTC
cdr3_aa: CASSSGGNEQFF

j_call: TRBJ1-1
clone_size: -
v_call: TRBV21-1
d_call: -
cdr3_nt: TGTGCCAGCAGCAAAGATCCCCCGGACATATTGAACACTGAAGCTTTCTTT
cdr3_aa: CASSKDPPDILNTEAFF

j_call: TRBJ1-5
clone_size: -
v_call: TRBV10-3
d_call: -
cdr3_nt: TGTGCCATCAGTGAGTCGATAAATCAGCCCCAGCATTTT
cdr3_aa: CAISESINQPQHF

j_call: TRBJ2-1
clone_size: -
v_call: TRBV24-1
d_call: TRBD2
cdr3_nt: TGTGCCACCGCTTCTAGCGGAGAAGGAGCCAATGAGCAGTTCTTC
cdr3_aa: CATASSGEGANEQFF

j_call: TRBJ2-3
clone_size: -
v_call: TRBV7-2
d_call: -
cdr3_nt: TGTGCCAGCAGCCCACAGGGAGCTGGCACAGATACGCAGTATTTT
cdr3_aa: CASSPQGAGTDTQYF

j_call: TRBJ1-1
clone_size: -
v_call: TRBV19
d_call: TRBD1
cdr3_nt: TGTGCCAGTAGAGACTCCGGGACAGCCAGAGATGAAGCTTTCTTT
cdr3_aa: CASRDSGTARDEAFF

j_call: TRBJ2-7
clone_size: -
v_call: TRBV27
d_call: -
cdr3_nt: TGTGCCAGCAGCCAGGCAGGGGTTACCTACGAGCAGTACTTC
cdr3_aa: CASSQAGVTYEQYF

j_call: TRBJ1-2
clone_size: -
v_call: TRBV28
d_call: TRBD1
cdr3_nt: TGTGCCAGCAGTTTGTGGGACAGGGTAGTAGGTGGCTACACCTTC
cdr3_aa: CASSLWDRVVGGYTF

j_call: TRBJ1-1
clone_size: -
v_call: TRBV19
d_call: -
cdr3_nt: TGTGCCAGTAGGGACCAGGGCGTCACTGAAGCTTTCTTT
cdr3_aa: CASRDQGVTEAFF

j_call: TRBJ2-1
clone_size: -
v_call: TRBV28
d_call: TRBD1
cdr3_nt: TGTGCCAGCAGTAACGCCGGGACAGGGGGCGATGAGCAGTTCTTC
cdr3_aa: CASSNAGTGGDEQFF

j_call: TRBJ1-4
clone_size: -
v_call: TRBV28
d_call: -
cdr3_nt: TGTGCCAGCATTGGGGGGGCGGGTGAAAAACTGTTTTTT
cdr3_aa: CASIGGAGEKLFF

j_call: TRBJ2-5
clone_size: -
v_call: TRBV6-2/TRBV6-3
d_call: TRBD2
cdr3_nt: TGTGCCAGCAGTTACTCCCAAGCTAGCAGGGAGGGGACCCAGTACTTC
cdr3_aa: CASSYSQASREGTQYF